This T cell receptor beta chain was profiled in a study of low-dose radiotherapy and immunotherapy resistance in tumors (dated by TCRdb to between 2021 and 2024). For the wider study: Cohort 1 received 0.5 Gy per fraction every 2 weeks, with a prescribed total PTV dose of 6.5 Gy. Eight patients were included in the translational analysis, namely three from the first dose cohort plus the first five from the second dose cohort. Starting on cycle 1 day 1, patients took 300 mg of aspirin by mouth once daily for four cycles. Patients were given nivolumab as a 240 mg flat dose every two weeks and ipilimumab at 1 mg/kg every six weeks, with both drugs delivered intravenously. Cyclophosphamide 200 mg/m2 was administered intravenously every two weeks, one day before each radiation and immunotherapy administration. Cohort 2 received 1 Gy per fraction every two weeks, with a total of 13 Gy over 26 weeks. The trial did not randomize participants into treatment groups.

Inclusive of the bounding cysteine and phenylalanine, the CDR3 is 14 residues long. Solely the CDR3 DNA is kept, with 42 bases framed from the first base. Reading the germline V gene gives CDR1 SGHTA and CDR2 FQGNSA. Trimming at the junction amounts to 2 bases on V and 5 bases on J, and the germline ends lie 10 bases apart. Data came from an Illumina HiSeq 2500. To make first-strand cDNA, Superscript III was used along with a set of TRAV- and TRBV-specific primers so that both the TCRalpha and TCRbeta chains were covered. TCRs were amplified for about 22 PCR cycles with Phusion, using a constant-region primer paired with the adapter attached to the V primers. Isolated mRNA was amplified with the MessageAmp II aRNA Amplification Kit, using an approximately 16-hour in vitro transcription at 37°C. The Dynabeads mRNA DIRECT Purification Kit was used to isolate the mRNA for TCR sequencing. A second approximately 23-cycle Phusion PCR added indexed Illumina adapters, and products were purified with AMPure XP beads. For the original study's pipeline: Using custom Perl scripts, TCR sequences that encoded the same protein were pooled, out-of-frame sequences were dropped, and the abundance of each clonotype was calculated. Any TCR sequence backed by just one read was left out of the analysis. Repertoire metrics included Shannon entropy, Gini index, clonality, richness, and frequency of TCRs shared between repertoires. TCRdb's own reprocessing of the public reads used fastp at Q25 and MiXCR and kept productive beta chains. Identical CDR3 protein sequences are pooled into one entry, listed with their most common genes and DNA. V and J calls and clone size were set by TCRdb, not the authors. The sample yields approximately 91,000 distinct CDR3 sequences; 20% were counted once. Around 13% of the sample is held by the ten biggest clonotypes.

The table lists this clonotype with many counts. No cognate antigen has been identified for it. No base qualities exist here, and no much larger clone lies one base off it. The sample's time point label, in plain terms: after trial treatment. The treatment or condition label corresponds to: LDRT plus nivolumab, ipilimumab, low-dose cyclophosphamide and aspirin (RACIN trial). Donors were enrolled in RACIN, a single-arm phase I dose-escalation trial in which nivolumab, ipilimumab, aspirin, low-dose cyclophosphamide and low-dose radiotherapy were combined. Patients with advanced, TIL-negative solid tumors were considered eligible.

The TCR was taken from a female donor with ovarian cancer. This receptor chain uses TRBV7-2 and TRBJ2-1; D gene: possibly TRBD1, on 5 matching bases. Specimen: PBMCs, collected after low-dose radiotherapy plus immunotherapy. The sequence in DNA is TGTGCCAGCAGCTTAAATGGACAAGACAATGAGCAGTTCTTC. Translated, it reads CASSLNGQDNEQFF. Here the CDR3 is joined to the reference TRBV7-2 and TRBJ2-1 genes, and the full variable domain is: GAGVSQSPSNKVTEKGKDVELRCDPISGHTALYWYRQSLGQGLEFLIYFQGNSAPDKSGLPSDRFSAERTGGSVSTLTIQRTQQEDSAVYLCASSLNGQDNEQFFGPGTRLTVL.